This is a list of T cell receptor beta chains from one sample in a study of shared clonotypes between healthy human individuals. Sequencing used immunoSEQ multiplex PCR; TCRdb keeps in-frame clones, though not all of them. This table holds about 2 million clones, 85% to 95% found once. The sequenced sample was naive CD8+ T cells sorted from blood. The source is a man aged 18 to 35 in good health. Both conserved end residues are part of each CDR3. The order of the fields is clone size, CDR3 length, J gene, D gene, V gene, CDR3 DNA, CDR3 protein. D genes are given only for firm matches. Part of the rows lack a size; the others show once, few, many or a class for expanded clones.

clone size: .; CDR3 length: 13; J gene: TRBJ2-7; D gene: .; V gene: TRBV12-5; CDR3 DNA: TGTGCTAGTGGTTTGCAAGGCGTTTACGAGCAGTACTTC; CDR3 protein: CASGLQGVYEQYF
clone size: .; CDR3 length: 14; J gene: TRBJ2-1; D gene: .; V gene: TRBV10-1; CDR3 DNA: TGCGCCAGCAGTGACGGGGAGTATAACAATGAGCAGTTCTTC; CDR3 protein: CASSDGEYNNEQFF
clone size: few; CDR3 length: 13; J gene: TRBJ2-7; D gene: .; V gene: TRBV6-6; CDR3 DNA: TGTGCCAGCAGTTACGCCACCTCCTACGAGCAGTACTTC; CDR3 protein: CASSYATSYEQYF
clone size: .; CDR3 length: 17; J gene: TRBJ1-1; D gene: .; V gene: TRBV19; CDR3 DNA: TGTGCCAGTAGTATAGATCAGGTTCTTGTCGCTGACACTGAAGCTTTCTTT; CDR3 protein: CASSIDQVLVADTEAFF
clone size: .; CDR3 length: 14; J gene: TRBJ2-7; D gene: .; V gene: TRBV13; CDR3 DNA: TGTGCCAGCAGCTTAGGGGGAAGCGCCTACGAGCAGTACTTC; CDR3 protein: CASSLGGSAYEQYF
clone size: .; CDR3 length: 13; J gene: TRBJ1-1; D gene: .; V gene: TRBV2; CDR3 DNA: TGTGCCAGCCCTACCGGCAGAAACACTGAAGCTTTCTTT; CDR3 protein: CASPTGRNTEAFF
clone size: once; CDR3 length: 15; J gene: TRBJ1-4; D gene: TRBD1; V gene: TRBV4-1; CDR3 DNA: TGCGCCAGCAGCCCCCCGGGACAGGGACGCGAAAAACTGTTTTTT; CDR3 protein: CASSPPGQGREKLFF
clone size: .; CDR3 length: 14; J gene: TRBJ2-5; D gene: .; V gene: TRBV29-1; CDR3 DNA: TGCAGCGTTGAAGACCCCGGGGAAGGGGAGACCCAGTACTTC; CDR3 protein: CSVEDPGEGETQYF
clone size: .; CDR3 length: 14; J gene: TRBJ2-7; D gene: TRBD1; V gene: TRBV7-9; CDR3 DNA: TGTGCCAGCAGCAAGGGGGCTACCTCCTACGAGCAGTACTTC; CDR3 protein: CASSKGATSYEQYF
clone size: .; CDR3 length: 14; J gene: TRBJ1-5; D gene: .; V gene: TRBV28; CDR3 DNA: TGTGCCAGCAGCCTCCGGGCGGAAAATCAGCCCCAGCATTTT; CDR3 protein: CASSLRAENQPQHF
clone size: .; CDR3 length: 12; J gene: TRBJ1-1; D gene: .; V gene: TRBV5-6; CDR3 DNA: TGTGCCAGCAGCTTGTGGGCGTCGGGAGCTTTCTTT; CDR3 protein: CASSLWASGAFF
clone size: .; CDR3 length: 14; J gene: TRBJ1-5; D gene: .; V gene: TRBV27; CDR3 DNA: TGTGCCAGCACCGAGGTAGGGGGGAGTCAGCCCCAGCATTTT; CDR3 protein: CASTEVGGSQPQHF
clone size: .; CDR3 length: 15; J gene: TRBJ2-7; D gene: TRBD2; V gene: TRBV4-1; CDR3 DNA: TGCGCCAGCAGCCACAGACTAGCGGGGTACTACGAGCAGTACTTC; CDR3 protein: CASSHRLAGYYEQYF
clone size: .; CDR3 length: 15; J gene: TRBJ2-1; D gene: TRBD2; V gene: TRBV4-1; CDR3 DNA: TGCGCCAGCAGCCTATTAGCGGGGGGGCCCAATGAGCAGTTCTTC; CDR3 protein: CASSLLAGGPNEQFF
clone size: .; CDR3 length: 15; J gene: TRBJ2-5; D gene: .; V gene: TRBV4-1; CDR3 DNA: TGCGCCAGCAGCCAAGTCGGGCAGGGAATAGAGACCCAGTACTTC; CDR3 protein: CASSQVGQGIETQYF
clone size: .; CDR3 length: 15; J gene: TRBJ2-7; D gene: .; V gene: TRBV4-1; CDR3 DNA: TGCGCCAGCAGCCAAGACGGGTCCACTTCCTACGAGCAGTACTTC; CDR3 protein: CASSQDGSTSYEQYF
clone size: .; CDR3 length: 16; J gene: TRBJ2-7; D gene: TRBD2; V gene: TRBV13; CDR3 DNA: TGTGCCAGCAGCCCAATGGGATCGGGGGGGCCCTACGAGCAGTACTTC; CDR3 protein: CASSPMGSGGPYEQYF
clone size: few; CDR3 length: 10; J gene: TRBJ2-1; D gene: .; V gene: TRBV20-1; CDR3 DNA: TGCAGTGCTCATAACAATGAGCAGTTCTTC; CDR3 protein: CSAHNNEQFF
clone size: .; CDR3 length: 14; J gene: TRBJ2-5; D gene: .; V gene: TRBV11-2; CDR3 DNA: TGTGCCAGCAGCTCCCCTGATCGGTGGGAGACCCAGTACTTC; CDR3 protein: CASSSPDRWETQYF
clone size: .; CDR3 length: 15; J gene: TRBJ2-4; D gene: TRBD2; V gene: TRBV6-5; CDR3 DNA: TGTGCCAGCAGTTACTCGGGGCTAGCGGGGAACATTCAGTACTTC; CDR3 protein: CASSYSGLAGNIQYF
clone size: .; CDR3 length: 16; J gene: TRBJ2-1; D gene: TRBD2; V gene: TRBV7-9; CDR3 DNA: TGTGCCAGCAGCCCAGATCCGACTAGCGGGTACAATGAGCAGTTCTTC; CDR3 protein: CASSPDPTSGYNEQFF
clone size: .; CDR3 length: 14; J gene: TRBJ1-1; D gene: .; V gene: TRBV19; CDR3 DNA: TGTGCCAGTAGTATAGGGGATGGGAACACTGAAGCTTTCTTT; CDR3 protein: CASSIGDGNTEAFF
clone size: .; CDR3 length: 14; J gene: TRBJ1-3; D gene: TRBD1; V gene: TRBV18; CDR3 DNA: TGTGCCAGCTCGCCAGGGGGACAGATAAACACCATATATTTT; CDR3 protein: CASSPGGQINTIYF
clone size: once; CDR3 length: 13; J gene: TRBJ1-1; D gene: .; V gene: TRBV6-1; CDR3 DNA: TGTGCCAGCAGTGAGACGCGGAACACTGAAGCTTTCTTT; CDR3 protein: CASSETRNTEAFF
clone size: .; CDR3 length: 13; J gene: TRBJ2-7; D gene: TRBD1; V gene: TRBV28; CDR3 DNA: TGTGCCAGCACCTCGGGACAGACTTACGAGCAGTACTTC; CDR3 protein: CASTSGQTYEQYF
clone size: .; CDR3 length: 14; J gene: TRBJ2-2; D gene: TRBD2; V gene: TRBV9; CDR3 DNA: TGTGCCAGCCAAGCGGGAGTAGGGACCGGGGAGCTGTTTTTT; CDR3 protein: CASQAGVGTGELFF
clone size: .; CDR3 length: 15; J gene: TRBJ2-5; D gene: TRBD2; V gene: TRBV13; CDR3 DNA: TGTGCCAGCAGCCTCAGACTAGCTCCGAAGGAGACCCAGTACTTC; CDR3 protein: CASSLRLAPKETQYF
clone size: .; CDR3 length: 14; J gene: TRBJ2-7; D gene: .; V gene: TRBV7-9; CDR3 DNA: TGTGCCAGCAGCTCCCCGGAGGGCCCCTACGAGCAGTACTTC; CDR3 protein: CASSSPEGPYEQYF
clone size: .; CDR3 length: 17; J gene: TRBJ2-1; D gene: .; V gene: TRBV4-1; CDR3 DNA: TGCGCCAGCAGCCAGCGGCCCCCCCCCAACTCCTACAATGAGCAGTTCTTC; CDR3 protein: CASSQRPPPNSYNEQFF
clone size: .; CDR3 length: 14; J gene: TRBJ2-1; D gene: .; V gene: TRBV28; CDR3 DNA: TGTGCCAGCAGTTTCATCCCTCCTTACAATGAGCAGTTCTTC; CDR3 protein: CASSFIPPYNEQFF
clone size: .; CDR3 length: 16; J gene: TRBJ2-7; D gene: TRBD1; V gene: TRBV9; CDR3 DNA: TGTGCCAGCAGCGCGGGGGACAGGAGATGGTCCTACGAGCAGTACTTC; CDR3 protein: CASSAGDRRWSYEQYF
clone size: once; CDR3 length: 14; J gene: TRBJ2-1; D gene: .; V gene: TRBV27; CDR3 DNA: TGTGCCAGCACAGAAGTGCTGGGTAAAAATGAGCAGTTCTTC; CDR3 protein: CASTEVLGKNEQFF
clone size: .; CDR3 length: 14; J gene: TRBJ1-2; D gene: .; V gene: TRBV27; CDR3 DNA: TGTGCCAGCAGTTTGTCAGCAAAGAACTATGGCTACACCTTC; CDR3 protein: CASSLSAKNYGYTF
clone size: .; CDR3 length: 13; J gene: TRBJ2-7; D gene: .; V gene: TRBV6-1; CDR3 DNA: TGTGCCAGCAGTGCCCGCGGGGCCTACGAGCAGTACTTC; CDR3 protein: CASSARGAYEQYF
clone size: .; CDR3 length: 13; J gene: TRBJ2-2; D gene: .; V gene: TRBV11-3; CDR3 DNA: TGTGCCAGCAGCCCGAGGGACACCGGGGAGCTGTTTTTT; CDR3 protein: CASSPRDTGELFF
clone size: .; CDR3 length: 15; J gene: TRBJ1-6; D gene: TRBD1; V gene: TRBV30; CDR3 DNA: TGTGCCTGGAGCGCTGGGACAGGGCTTAATTCACCCCTCCACTTT; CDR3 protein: CAWSAGTGLNSPLHF
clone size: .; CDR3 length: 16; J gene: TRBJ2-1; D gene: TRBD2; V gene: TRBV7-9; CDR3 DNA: TGTGCCAGCAGCCCGACGGGATTAGCGGGAGCTAATGAGCAGTTCTTC; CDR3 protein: CASSPTGLAGANEQFF
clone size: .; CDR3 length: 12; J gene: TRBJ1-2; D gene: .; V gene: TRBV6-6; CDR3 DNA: TGTGCCAGCACTCTCGGGGGGGACGGCTACACCTTC; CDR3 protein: CASTLGGDGYTF
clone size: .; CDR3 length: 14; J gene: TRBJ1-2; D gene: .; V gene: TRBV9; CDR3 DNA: TGTGCCAGCACCACGGGGGGGGGCAACTATGGCTACACCTTC; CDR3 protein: CASTTGGGNYGYTF
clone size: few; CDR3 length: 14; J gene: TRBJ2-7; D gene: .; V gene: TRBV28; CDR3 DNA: TGTGCCAGCAGTTTAACGGGTGGGACCTACGAGCAGTACTTC; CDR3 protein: CASSLTGGTYEQYF
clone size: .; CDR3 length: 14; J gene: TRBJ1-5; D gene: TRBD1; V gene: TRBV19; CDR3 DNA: TGTGCCAGTAGTATACAGGGGGCAGATCAGCCCCAGCATTTT; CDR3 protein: CASSIQGADQPQHF
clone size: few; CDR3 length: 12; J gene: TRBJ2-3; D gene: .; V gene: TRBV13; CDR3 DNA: TGTGCCAGCAGCCTAAGCACAGATACGCAGTATTTT; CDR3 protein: CASSLSTDTQYF
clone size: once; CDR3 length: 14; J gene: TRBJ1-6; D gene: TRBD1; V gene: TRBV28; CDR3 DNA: TGTGCCAGCAGTTTACGGGGACAGGGACCCCCCCTCCACTTT; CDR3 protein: CASSLRGQGPPLHF
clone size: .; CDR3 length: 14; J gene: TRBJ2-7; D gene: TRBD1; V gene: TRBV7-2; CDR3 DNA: TGTGCCAGCAGCTTAGCGGGACAGCCCTACGAGCAGTACTTC; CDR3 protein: CASSLAGQPYEQYF
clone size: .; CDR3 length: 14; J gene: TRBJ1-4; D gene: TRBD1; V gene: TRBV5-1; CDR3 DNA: TGCGCCAGCAGCAGCCACAGGGGGTCTGAAAAACTGTTTTTT; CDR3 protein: CASSSHRGSEKLFF
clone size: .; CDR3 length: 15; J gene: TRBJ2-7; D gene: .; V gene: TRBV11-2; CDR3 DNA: TGTGCCAGCAGCTTAGGCCAGGGGATCTACGTAGAGCAGTACTTC; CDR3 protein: CASSLGQGIYVEQYF
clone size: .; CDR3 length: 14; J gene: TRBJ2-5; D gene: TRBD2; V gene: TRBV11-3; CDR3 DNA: TGTGCCAGCAGTCCGGGACTAGGACAAGAGACCCAGTACTTC; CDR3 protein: CASSPGLGQETQYF
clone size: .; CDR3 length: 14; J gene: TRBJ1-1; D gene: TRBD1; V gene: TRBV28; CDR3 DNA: TGTGCCAGCAGTTTGACAGGGTTGGCCACTGAAGCTTTCTTT; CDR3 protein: CASSLTGLATEAFF
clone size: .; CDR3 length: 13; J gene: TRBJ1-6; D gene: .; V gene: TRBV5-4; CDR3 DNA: TGTGCCAGCAGCTCGGGGTTAGGGGGACCCCTCCACTTT; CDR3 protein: CASSSGLGGPLHF
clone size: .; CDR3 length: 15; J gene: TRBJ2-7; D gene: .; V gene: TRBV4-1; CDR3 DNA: TGCGCCAGCCGAACGTCTCAGGGGGGAATCTACGAGCAGTACTTC; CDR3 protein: CASRTSQGGIYEQYF
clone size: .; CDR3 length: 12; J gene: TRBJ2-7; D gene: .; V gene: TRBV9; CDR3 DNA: TGTGCCAGCAGCTCGGACAGCTACGAGCAGTACTTC; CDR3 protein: CASSSDSYEQYF
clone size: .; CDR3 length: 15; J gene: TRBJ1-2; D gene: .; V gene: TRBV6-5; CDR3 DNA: TGTGCCAGCAGTTATCACAGAAACCAAAGAGGTGGCTACACCTTC; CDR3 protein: CASSYHRNQRGGYTF
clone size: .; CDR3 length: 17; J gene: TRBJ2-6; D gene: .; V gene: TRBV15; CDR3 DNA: TGTGCCACCAGCAGAGATAAGACAGTCTCTGGGGCCAACGTCCTGACTTTC; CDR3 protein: CATSRDKTVSGANVLTF
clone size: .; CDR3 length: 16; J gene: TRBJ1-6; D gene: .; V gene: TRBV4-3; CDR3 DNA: TGCGCCAGCAGCCAAGATGGCCTAGCTTATAATTCACCCCTCCACTTT; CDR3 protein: CASSQDGLAYNSPLHF
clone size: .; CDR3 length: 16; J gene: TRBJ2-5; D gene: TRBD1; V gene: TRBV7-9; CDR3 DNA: TGTGCCAGCAGGCGCGACCCCGGGACAGCCCAAGAGACCCAGTACTTC; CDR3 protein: CASRRDPGTAQETQYF
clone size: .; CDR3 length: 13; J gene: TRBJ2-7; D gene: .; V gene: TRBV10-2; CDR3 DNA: TGCGCCAGCAGTTCCTCGACAGTTTACGAGCAGTACTTC; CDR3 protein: CASSSSTVYEQYF
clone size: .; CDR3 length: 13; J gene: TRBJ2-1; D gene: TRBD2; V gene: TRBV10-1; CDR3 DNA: TGCGCCACCCGGAGTAGCGGGGGCAATGAGCAGTTCTTC; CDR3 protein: CATRSSGGNEQFF
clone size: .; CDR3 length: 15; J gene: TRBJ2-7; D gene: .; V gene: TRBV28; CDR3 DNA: TGTGCCAGCAGTTTGACCTATATGGGCTCCTACGAGCAGTACTTC; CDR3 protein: CASSLTYMGSYEQYF